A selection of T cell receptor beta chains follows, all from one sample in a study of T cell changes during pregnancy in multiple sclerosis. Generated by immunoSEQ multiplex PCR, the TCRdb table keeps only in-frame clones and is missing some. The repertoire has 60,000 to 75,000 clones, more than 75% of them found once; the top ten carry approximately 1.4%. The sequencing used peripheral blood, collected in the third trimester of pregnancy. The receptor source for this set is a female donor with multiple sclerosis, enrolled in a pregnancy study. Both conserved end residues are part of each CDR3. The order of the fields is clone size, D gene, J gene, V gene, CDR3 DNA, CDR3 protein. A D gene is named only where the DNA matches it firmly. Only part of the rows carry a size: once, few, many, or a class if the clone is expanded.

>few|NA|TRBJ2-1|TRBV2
TGTGCCAGCAGTGAACAGTTTTACAATGAGCAGTTCTTC
CASSEQFYNEQFF
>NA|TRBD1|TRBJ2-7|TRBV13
TGTGCCAGCAGCTTCGGGACAGCCCCCTACGAGCAGTACTTC
CASSFGTAPYEQYF
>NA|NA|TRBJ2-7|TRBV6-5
TGTGCCAGCAGGTTGACAGACACCTACGAGCAGTACTTC
CASRLTDTYEQYF
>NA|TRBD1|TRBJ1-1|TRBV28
TGTGCCAGCAGTCCCATCACAGGGGCGGGAGGCACTGAAGCTTTCTTT
CASSPITGAGGTEAFF
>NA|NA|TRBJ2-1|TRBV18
TGTGCCAGCTCACGAACCCGCGACAGGTATAGGCATGAGCAGTTCTTC
CASSRTRDRYRHEQFF
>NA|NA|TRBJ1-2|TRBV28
TGTGCCAGCAGTTTAGGGGAGGAAAAGGGGAATAACTATGGCTACACCTTC
CASSLGEEKGNNYGYTF
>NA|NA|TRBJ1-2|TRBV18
TGTGCCAGCTCAGTTCGAGGTGGGAGCTATGGCTACACCTTC
CASSVRGGSYGYTF
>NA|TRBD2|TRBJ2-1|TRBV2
TGTGCCAGCAGGAGGACTAGCGGGGGGAATGAGCAGTTCTTC
CASRRTSGGNEQFF
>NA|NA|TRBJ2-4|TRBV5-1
TGCGCCAGCAGCTTGGAGGGGAACATTCAGTACTTC
CASSLEGNIQYF
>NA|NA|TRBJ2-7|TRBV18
TGTGCCAGCTCACCGGCGCAGGGGTACGAGCAGTACTTC
CASSPAQGYEQYF
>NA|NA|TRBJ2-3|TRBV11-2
TGTGCCAGCAGCTCCCGAACTGGTACGCAGTATTTT
CASSSRTGTQYF
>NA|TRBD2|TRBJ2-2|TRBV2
TGTGCCAGCAGTGAAGCGTGGGAAGCGGGGGTTACCGGGGAGCTGTTTTTT
CASSEAWEAGVTGELFF
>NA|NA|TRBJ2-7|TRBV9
TGTGCCAGCAGCCCTGACTCGAGGCTCGAGCAGTACTTC
CASSPDSRLEQYF
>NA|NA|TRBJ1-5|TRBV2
TGTGCCAGCACCGGACAGAGGTTAAAAAGCAGTCAGCCCCAGCATTTT
CASTGQRLKSSQPQHF
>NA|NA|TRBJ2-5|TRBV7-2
TGTGCCAGCAGCCCAGGGTTACAAGAGACCCAGTACTTC
CASSPGLQETQYF
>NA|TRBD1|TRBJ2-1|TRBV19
TGTGCCAGTAGTCCTTTGCGACAGGGAAGCTCCTACAATGAGCAGTTCTTC
CASSPLRQGSSYNEQFF
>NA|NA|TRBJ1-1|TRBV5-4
TGTGCCAGCAGCCACCGGGACACGCAAGCTTTCTTT
CASSHRDTQAFF
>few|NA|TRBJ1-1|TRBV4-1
TGCGCCAGCAGCCAAGCCACTACTCTTAACACTGAAGCTTTCTTT
CASSQATTLNTEAFF
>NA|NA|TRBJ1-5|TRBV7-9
TGTGCCAGCAGCCCGAGGGGAGGGAGCAATCAGCCCCAGCATTTT
CASSPRGGSNQPQHF
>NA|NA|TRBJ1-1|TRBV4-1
TGCGCCAGCAGCCAAGGTCGGCAGGGTAACGCTTTCTTT
CASSQGRQGNAFF
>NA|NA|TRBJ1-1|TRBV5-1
TGCGCCAGCAGCTTGGGCGCGGCCTTGAACACTGAAGCTTTCTTT
CASSLGAALNTEAFF
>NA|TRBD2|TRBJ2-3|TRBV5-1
TGCGCCAGCAGCGCGCGGGAGGGGACAGATACGCAGTATTTT
CASSAREGTDTQYF
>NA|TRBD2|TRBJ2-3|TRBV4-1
TGCGCCAGCAGCCAAGAGCGTCTAGCGGGGGGGGGTACGCAGTATTTT
CASSQERLAGGGTQYF
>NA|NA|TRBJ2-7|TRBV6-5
TGTGCCAGCAGACCTAGGACATACTCCCTCTACGAGCAGTACTTC
CASRPRTYSLYEQYF
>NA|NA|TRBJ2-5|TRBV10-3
TGTGCCATCAGTGAGAATACGGGAGAGACCCAGTACTTC
CAISENTGETQYF
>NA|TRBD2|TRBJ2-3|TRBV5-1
TGCGCCAGCAGCCCTCAGACTAGCGGGGGCGGAGATACGCAGTATTTT
CASSPQTSGGGDTQYF
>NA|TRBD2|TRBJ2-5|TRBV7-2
TGTGCCAGCAGCTTAGAGATCTTTGCGGGGGGAGAGACCCAGTACTTC
CASSLEIFAGGETQYF
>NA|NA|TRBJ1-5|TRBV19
TGTGCCAGTAGTATAGTGCCTGGAGGCAATCAGCCCCAGCATTTT
CASSIVPGGNQPQHF